This note documents a single T cell receptor beta chain sequence. This clonotype has at least ten counts. No clone much larger than this one lies a single base away; base qualities are absent. The record originates from a study of T cells after yellow fever vaccination (dated by TCRdb to between 2018 and 2020). Study-level background: Staining for CD3, CD45RA, CCR7 and CD95 was used to sort memory subsets (EM, EMRA, CM and Tscm) on a BD FACS Aria III. The SMART-Seq v4 Ultra Low Input RNA kit was used to prepare libraries from fractions with low cell numbers. To follow T-cell clones before and after both primary and booster YFV17D yellow fever vaccination, bulk TCR alpha and beta repertoires underwent longitudinal sequencing. Two healthy male donors, one aged 18 to 30 and one aged 30 to 40 years, were included in the cohort. Blood samples were taken at several timepoints before and after primary and secondary immunization, and bulk PBMC replicates and cell subsets were isolated. Memory subsets were sorted on days 0, 15 and 45 and at 18 months following primary vaccination, and on days 0, 15 and 45 following the 30-year booster.

This sample's treatment or condition label indicates: live attenuated yellow fever vaccine strain. PBMCs were isolated from peripheral blood using a standard Ficoll-Paque protocol. RNA from sorted memory subsets was extracted with the RNeasy Micro Kit. Instrument on record: Illumina NovaSeq 6000. Synthesis of TCR cDNA relied on 5'RACE template switching, a step that introduced a universal primer site along with unique molecular identifiers. Priming of cDNA synthesis was performed from both the TCR alpha and TCR beta constant segments. Library amplification involved two PCR steps, and the second step added sample barcodes and sequencing adapters. Sequencing of libraries was performed on Illumina HiSeq 2500 (2x100 bp) or NovaSeq (2x150 bp). On the study's bioinformatics: Demultiplexing of reads and collapsing into UMI consensus sequences were performed with MIGEC, and V(D)J alignment was carried out with MiXCR. Clonotypes responding to the vaccine were identified with edgeR on replicate PBMC samples, with the criteria of FDR below 0.01 and a log2 fold change above 5 up to day 15. CD4 or CD8 identity was assigned to each bulk clonotype according to whether the clonotype was present at higher abundance in the sequenced CD4 repertoire or the sequenced CD8 repertoire. To estimate the distribution of each clone across memory phenotypes, clonotype frequencies in memory subsets were weighted by FACS-sorted cell numbers. The raw public data were reprocessed by TCRdb itself: fastp quality trimming at Q25, MiXCR clonotype calling, in-frame beta chains only. Each entry merges the rows of one CDR3 protein and shows their most common DNA and genes. The V and J calls follow TCRdb's processing rather than the paper's. This sample gives about 14,000 distinct CDR3 sequences in total; more than 7% of them show up just once. Together, the top ten hold roughly 1.5% of the sample.

Overall results and qualifications from the work: Compared with the primary T-cell response, the secondary T-cell response was weaker but faster, peaking on day 5 rather than day 15. Computational filtering was needed because FACS-sorted repertoires could contain abundant contaminating clonotypes from the bulk population. On day 0, almost all vaccine-responding clonotypes were below detection in the sorted memory subsets. After the booster, most clones that had expanded after primary vaccination were detected again (around 96% of CD4 and around 88% of CD8), suggesting broad maintenance of memory. Because the study included only two donors, the extent to which the findings can be generalized is limited. A small share of clonotypes occurred in both CD4 and CD8 compartments, likely arising from convergent recombination.

The CDR3 has 15 amino acids, counting the end cysteine and phenylalanine. The DNA shown is the 45-base CDR3, in frame from base 1. Taken from the germline V gene (reference sequence), the CDR1 and CDR2 loops are DFQATT and SNEGSKA. V is shortened by 1 base, J by 0 bases, and the region joining them spans 10 bases. This receptor was obtained from a man between 18 and 35 years old who received the YFV17D yellow fever vaccine. The rearranged segments are TRBV20-1 and TRBJ1-5, with an unclear D gene assignment. The sequenced sample was PBMCs, either bulk or a sorted T-cell subset (CD4+, CD8+, memory, or dextramer-sorted; not recorded which), obtained on the day of the yellow fever booster vaccination. The nucleotides are TGCAGTGCTAGAGGCCCGACGGATAGCAATCAGCCCCAGCATTTT. This codes for CSARGPTDSNQPQHF.